This T cell receptor (beta chain) was identified during a study of blood T cell repertoires in COVID-19. At the level of the study: Sources were T cells, B-cell-depleted T cells, or PBMCs; the material itself was cDNA or gDNA.

Methods used by the authors: From reference gene primer amplification, estimates of nucleated cell counts were derived. Profiling relied on immunoSEQ multiplex PCR, and the TCRdb table lists in-frame clones only, not all of them. The DNA was the basis for D and trimming; V, J and clone size are from that table. The sample lists roughly 130,000 clones, approximately 81% occurring once. Germline CDR1 and CDR2: SGDLS and YYNGEE. V lost 1 base and J lost 2; bases outside the gene matches: 3. The CDR3 consists of 15 residues. The specimen sequenced was peripheral blood. The receptor was isolated from a woman aged 25 to 45 who had recovered from COVID-19. V is TRBV9 and J is TRBJ2-1; 7 bases match TRBD1. CDR3 in amino acids: CASSVSDRAYNEQFF. The CDR3 coding sequence is TGTGCCAGCAGCGTAAGCGACAGGGCCTACAATGAGCAGTTCTTC. Supplemented by reference TRBV9 and TRBJ2-1, the full variable domain reads DSGVTQTPKHLITATGQRVTLRCSPRSGDLSVYWYQQSLDQGLQFLIQYYNGEERAKGNILERFSAQQFPDLHSELNLSSLELGDSALYFCASSVSDRAYNEQFFGPGTRLTVL.